Following are 25 T cell receptor beta chains from one sample sequenced in a study of blood T cell repertoires in COVID-19. TCRdb keeps only in-frame clones here, not all; method: immunoSEQ multiplex PCR. Of some 520,000 clones listed, about 88% are singletons. The sample comprised peripheral blood. Receptors originate from a man aged 18 to 35 with COVID-19, enrolled during active disease.

There are a few counts of this clone. The chain couples TRBV2 to TRBJ1-5, with a weak D call TRBD1 (5 bases). CDR1 is SNHLY and CDR2 is FYNNEI in the germline V gene. V lost 5 bases, J lost 0 bases, and 11 bases lay in between. The CDR3 has 15 residues. The CDR3 reads CASSQQVYSNQPQHF. The CDR3 nucleotides are TGTGCCAGCAGTCAACAGGTTTATAGCAATCAGCCCCAGCATTTT.

The rearrangement links TRBV5-1 to TRBJ2-5; no clear D gene. From germline, CDR1 is SGHRS and CDR2 YFSETQ. V gave up 4 bases and J gave up 3 bases, with 10 bases separating them. This CDR3 contains 13 residues. The CDR3 spells CASSPGSEETQYF. The CDR3 DNA sequence: TGCGCCAGCAGCCCCGGGTCTGAAGAGACCCAGTACTTC.

This clone was recorded a few times. The gene calls are TRBV5-1 and TRBJ2-7; the match to TRBD1 covers 7 bases. The CDR3 covers 15 residues. Per the germline V gene, CDR1 is SGHRS and CDR2 is YFSETQ. With V trimmed by 0 bases and J by 2 bases, 5 bases remained unmatched. DNA of the CDR3: TGCGCCAGCAGCTTGGGGTCAGGGGGTACCTACGAGCAGTACTTC. Its protein is CASSLGSGGTYEQYF.

The sample holds one count of this clone. CDR3 in amino acids: CASRHLGGKETQYF. CDR3 in DNA: TGTGCCAGCAGGCACCTGGGGGGGAAAGAGACCCAGTACTTC. The chain employs TRBV7-8 and TRBJ2-5, with TRBD2 matching 7 bases. V dropped 6 bases and J dropped 3; count of bases not matched to a gene: 7. Germline V gives CDR1 SGHVS, CDR2 FQNEAQ. This CDR3 contains 14 residues.

V usage is TRBV15 and J usage is TRBJ1-1, with 7 bases lining up with TRBD1. The CDR3 is 15 amino acids. Germline trimming cut 0 bases from V and 3 bases from J; bases unmatched to any gene: 4. Germline V gene lookup returns CDR1 LNHNV and CDR2 YYDKDF (reference sequence). CDR3 DNA: TGTGCCACCAGCAGAGATGAGGGGGCGGACACTGAAGCTTTCTTT. This gives the protein CATSRDEGADTEAFF.

The chain employs TRBV9 and TRBJ2-4, with D maybe TRBD1 (5 bases). Between the trimmed V and J ends, which lost 5 bases and 3 bases, there was a span of 15 bases. This CDR3 contains 15 residues. CDR1 and CDR2 from the germline V gene are SGDLS and YYNGEE. The CDR3 sequence: CASSVSAQGKNIQYF. The CDR3 DNA reads TGTGCCAGCAGTGTCTCCGCTCAGGGCAAAAACATTCAGTACTTC.

The V and J genes are TRBV12-5 and TRBJ1-1; no clear D gene. V shed 5 bases and J shed 11 bases, with 15 bases lying between them. CDR1 and CDR2 (germline): LGHNT, FRNRAP. This CDR3 has 12 amino acids. The CDR3: CASGTDFIGAFF. In DNA form, the CDR3 reads TGTGCTAGTGGTACCGACTTCATCGGCGCTTTCTTT.

V gene TRBV18 combines with J gene TRBJ2-7, with 11 bases aligning to TRBD2. Germline CDR1 KGHSH, CDR2 LQKENI. The CDR3 extends over 17 amino acids. V was clipped by 1 base and J by 0 bases; unmatched bases: 5. The CDR3 protein is CASSPRTSGLSSYEQYF. The CDR3 coding sequence is TGTGCCAGCTCACCACGGACTAGCGGGTTAAGCTCCTACGAGCAGTACTTC.

The chain carries TRBV6-6 and TRBJ2-7; no definite D call. The CDR3 totals 13 residues. V lost 8 bases and J lost 2, with 13 bases in between. CDR1 is MNHNY, CDR2 SVGAGI, per germline (reference sequence). For the CDR3, the DNA is TGTGCCAGCGTTGACATAGGCACCTACGAGCAGTACTTC. It yields the protein CASVDIGTYEQYF.

This clone was picked up one time. The chain recombines TRBV29-1 with TRBJ2-1; 16 positions match TRBD2. The CDR3 is made up of 17 amino acids. V lost 4 bases, J lost 9 bases, and 12 bases stayed unmatched. In germline, CDR1 is SQVTM, CDR2 ANQGSEA. Here the CDR3 reads CSVVGTSGGALITEQFF. The CDR3, as DNA: TGCAGCGTTGTGGGGACTAGCGGGGGGGCCCTAATCACTGAGCAGTTCTTC.

This rearrangement joins TRBV19 to TRBJ2-7, with 11 positions matching TRBD1. V was pared by 1 base and J by 2 bases, with 4 bases of the junction left unmatched. This CDR3 is 16 amino acids long. Germline assignment: CDR1 LNHDA and CDR2 SQIVND (reference sequence). The CDR3 DNA sequence: TGTGCCAGTAGTATAGTCGGGACAGGGGGGACCTACGAGCAGTACTTC. Protein: CASSIVGTGGTYEQYF.

The CDR3 DNA follows: TGTGCCAGCAGTCCAAACTGGGCAGGGGCGTACTCACCCCTCCACTTT. Protein product: CASSPNWAGAYSPLHF. V and J are TRBV27 and TRBJ1-6, with D perhaps matching TRBD1 (6 bases). With 5 bases removed from V and 10 bases from J, the gap between germline ends came to 21 bases. CDR1 MNHEY and CDR2 SMNVEV come from the germline V gene (reference sequence). The CDR3 extends over 16 amino acids.

This clone occurred once. This sample also contains other DNA sequences that code for the same CDR3. The gene calls are TRBV5-4 and TRBJ2-2; tentative D call: TRBD2 (5 bases). CDR1 SGHNT and CDR2 YYREEE come from the germline V gene (reference sequence). V lost 0 bases and J 2 bases, leaving 8 bases between the germline ends. The CDR3 is 15 residues long. The CDR3: CASSLGTGNTGELFF. In DNA form, the CDR3 reads TGTGCCAGCAGCTTGGGGACTGGAAACACCGGGGAGCTGTTTTTT.

The chain recombines TRBV10-3 with TRBJ2-1; TRBD2 agrees at 8 bases. With 3 bases clipped from V and 5 bases from J, the junction kept 9 bases outside the gene matches. The length of the CDR3 is 16 residues. CDR1 and CDR2 (germline): ENHRY, SYGVKD. The CDR3 reads CAISEVFSGENNEQFF. Here the CDR3 DNA reads TGTGCCATCAGTGAAGTGTTTAGCGGGGAAAACAATGAGCAGTTCTTC.

The chain links TRBV4-1 to TRBJ1-1; D call uncertain. The CDR3 totals 15 residues. Trimming took 4 bases from V and 5 from J, leaving 17 bases between them. Germline CDR1 reads MGHRA; CDR2 reads YSYEKL. The CDR3 protein is CASSLTYQVTTEAFF. CDR3 nucleotide sequence: TGCGCCAGCAGCCTTACATACCAGGTAACGACTGAAGCTTTCTTT.

The chain employs TRBV7-8 and TRBJ2-5, with a weak D call TRBD2 (6 bases). The germline gives CDR1 SGHVS, CDR2 FQNEAQ. V was pared by 5 bases and J by 3 bases, with 16 bases between. This CDR3 spans 15 amino acids. The DNA of the CDR3 is TGTGCCAGCAGCGCCAGTCTTCCGGGGGAAGAGACCCAGTACTTC. This codes for CASSASLPGEETQYF.

Points on this clone: The sample carries other DNA sequences with the same CDR3. The chain employs TRBV6-5 and TRBJ1-1; TRBD1 might be the D (5 bases). Per the germline V gene, CDR1 is MNHEY and CDR2 is SVGAGI. The CDR3 runs to 13 residues. V was clipped by 5 bases and J by 0 bases, with 7 bases between them. In DNA form, the CDR3 reads TGTGCCAGCAGTCTACAGGTGAACACTGAAGCTTTCTTT. It is translated as CASSLQVNTEAFF.

This chain uses TRBV29-1 with TRBJ1-6; D is uncertain. V was cut by 5 bases and J by 10 bases, with 15 bases left in between. CDR3 length: 13 amino acids. Germline CDR1 and CDR2: SQVTM and ANQGSEA. The CDR3 protein is CSVSFGRVSPLHF. CDR3 nucleotide sequence: TGCAGCGTTTCCTTTGGGCGGGTGTCACCCCTCCACTTT.

In the case of this clone: One junction end disagrees with the germline gene, perhaps due to a read error. The chain has TRBV14 and TRBJ2-7, with a tentative D call TRBD1 (5 bases). Germline V gene data show CDR1 as SGHDN and CDR2 as FVKESK. The CDR3 runs to 15 residues. CDR3 sequence reads: CASSEDLDNYYEQYF. In DNA, the CDR3 is TGTGCCAGCAGCGAAGACCTGGACAACTACTACGAGCAGTACTTC.

This clone was recorded once. The genes are TRBV3-1 (or the pseudogene TRBV3-2) and TRBJ2-7; TRBD1 is a possible D gene (6 bases). Germline loops: CDR1 LGHDT, CDR2 YNNKEL (reference sequence). Between the trimmed V and J ends, which lost 4 bases and 6 bases, there was a span of 22 bases. The length of the CDR3 is 16 residues. The CDR3 region has the DNA TGTGCCAGCAGCCCCCGTTCGGGGTGGGGGCGAGGCGAGCAGTACTTC. Its translation is CASSPRSGWGRGEQYF.

The chain links TRBV18 to TRBJ2-7; D gene uncertain. CDR1 KGHSH and CDR2 LQKENI come from the germline V gene. There are 15 residues in the CDR3. V was pared by 1 base and J by 0 bases, with 10 bases between. The chain's CDR3 is CASSPQQTHSYEQYF. CDR3 sequence (DNA): TGTGCCAGCTCACCACAACAGACACACTCCTACGAGCAGTACTTC. Using reference TRBV18 and TRBJ2-7 for the parts outside the CDR3, the full variable domain is NAGVMQNPRHLVRRRGQEARLRCSPMKGHSHVYWYRQLPEEGLKFMVYLQKENIIDESGMPKERFSAEFPKEGPSILRIQQVVRGDSAAYFCASSPQQTHSYEQYFGPGTRLTVT.

The table lists this clone with a count of one. The rearrangement joins TRBV18 to TRBJ2-3; 7 bases agree with TRBD2. Germline assignment: CDR1 KGHSH and CDR2 LQKENI. J lost 2 bases, V lost 5 bases, and 7 bases had no gene match. The CDR3 sequence is 15 residues long. The CDR3, as DNA: TGTGCCAGCTCATCAGGACTAGGCATCACAGATACGCAGTATTTT. Translation gives CASSSGLGITDTQYF.

The rearrangement uses TRBV6-5 and TRBJ1-2; D unresolved. V was pared by 8 bases and J by 0 bases, with 16 bases between. Per the germline V gene, CDR1 is MNHEY and CDR2 is SVGAGI. The CDR3 runs 15 residues. The CDR3 coding sequence is TGTGCCAGCCTGAATCAACCGTCAGCTAACTATGGCTACACCTTC. Its protein is CASLNQPSANYGYTF.

The chain couples TRBV6-5 to TRBJ2-1; the match to TRBD2 covers 12 bases. Germline CDR1 reads MNHEY; CDR2 reads SVGAGI. This CDR3 has 15 residues. With 7 bases clipped from V and 3 bases from J, the junction kept 4 bases outside the gene matches. The CDR3 DNA reads as TGTGCCAGCAACCCGGGACTAGCGGGCTACAATGAGCAGTTCTTC. Translated, it gives CASNPGLAGYNEQFF.

Notes on this clone: The identical CDR3 is also encoded by other nucleotide sequences in the sample. The chain recombines TRBV7-9 with TRBJ1-3; weak D call: TRBD1 (5 bases). Germline-derived CDR1 and CDR2 are SEHNR and FQNEAQ (reference sequence). Trimming pared 3 bases from V and 0 bases from J, leaving 9 bases between. The CDR3 is 15 residues long. The CDR3 sequence is CASSLTVNSGNTIYF. DNA for the CDR3: TGTGCCAGCAGCTTGACAGTAAACTCTGGAAACACCATATATTTT.